What follows are 18 T cell receptor beta chains derived from one specimen sequenced in a study of blood T cells in healthy people across ages. For the second PCR, which ran for roughly 7 to 11 cycles, a sample-barcoded 5' primer and a J-beta primer mix were used. TCRdb analysed the 5' RACE reads with MiXCR anew, one entry per CDR3 protein. Of 750,000 to 1,000,000 distinct CDR3 sequences listed, roughly 28% are singletons. These data were also filed under a second study, of T cells of mothers and their children.

The sequenced sample consisted of blood. These receptors were collected from a woman aged 40-49 years in good health.

V gene TRBV7-6 combines with J gene TRBJ1-3; 7 positions match TRBD1. The germline V gene encodes CDR1 SGHVS and CDR2 FNYEAQ. V dropped 5 bases and J dropped 1; count of bases not matched to a gene: 14. The CDR3 is made up of 18 amino acids. CDR3 sequence: CASSPAPVGRGSGNTIYF. The CDR3 DNA is TGTGCCAGCAGCCCAGCCCCAGTAGGCAGGGGGTCTGGAAACACCATATATTTT. Using reference TRBV7-6 and TRBJ1-3 for the parts outside the CDR3, the full variable domain is GAGVSQSPRYKVTKRGQDVALRCDPISGHVSLYWYRQALGQGPEFLTYFNYEAQQDKSGLPNDRFSAERPEGSISTLTIQRTEQRDSAMYRCASSPAPVGRGSGNTIYFGEGSWLTVV.

This clonotype was found a few times. The V gene is TRBV12-3 or TRBV12-4, the J gene TRBJ2-3, with 9 bases aligning to TRBD1. With V trimmed by 5 bases and J by 2 bases, 11 bases remained unmatched. CDR3 length: 17 residues. CDR3 nucleotide sequence: TGTGCCAGCAGTCTGGCCCCGGGACAGGGCTTCACAGATACGCAGTATTTT. Translated, it gives CASSLAPGQGFTDTQYF.

In this sample, this clonotype turned up many times. J is TRBJ2-5 and V is TRBV4-1; a possible D gene is TRBD2 (5 bases). The germline CDR1 and CDR2 sequences are MGHRA and YSYEKL. The CDR3 loop spans 15 amino acids. V lost 0 bases and J lost 1, with 9 bases in between. CDR3 region: CASSQDGGTQETQYF. The CDR3 DNA is TGCGCCAGCAGCCAAGATGGAGGAACCCAAGAGACCCAGTACTTC.

Ten or more counts support this clonotype. The CDR3 nucleotides read TGCAGTGCTAGGCCCCTCTCGGGGGGCATCTACGAGCAGTACTTC. This translates into CSARPLSGGIYEQYF. This chain links TRBV20-1 with TRBJ2-7, with D perhaps matching TRBD2 (7 bases). The CDR3 totals 15 residues. CDR1 DFQATT and CDR2 SNEGSKA come from the germline V gene (reference sequence). The V end lost 3 bases, the J end lost 3 bases, and 18 bases lay between the germline ends.

Concerning this clonotype: A much larger clone lies one base from this, so it may be a read error. The gene calls are TRBV11-2 and TRBJ2-7, with TRBD2 identical over 12 bases. Trimming took 0 bases from V and 7 from J; bases not matched to a gene: 13. Germline V gene data show CDR1 as SGHAT and CDR2 as FQNNGV. The length of the CDR3 is 18 residues. The CDR3 loop reads CASSLDPGASGGAREQYF. In DNA, the CDR3 is TGTGCCAGCAGCTTAGATCCTGGCGCTAGCGGGGGGGCCAGGGAGCAGTACTTC.

This clonotype was seen more than once but under ten times. The rearrangement joins TRBV6-6 to TRBJ2-1; the match to TRBD2 covers 9 bases. With 4 bases clipped from V and 1 base from J, the junction kept 8 bases outside the gene matches. Germline lookup yields CDR1 MNHNY and CDR2 SVGAGI (reference sequence). The CDR3 runs 17 residues. This CDR3 is CASSFPGTSRSYNEQFF. The DNA for the CDR3 is TGTGCCAGCAGTTTCCCCGGGACTAGCAGGTCCTACAATGAGCAGTTCTTC.

In regard to this clonotype: It may be a read error: a sequence one base away is much more abundant. The chain combines TRBV15 with TRBJ1-1, with D possibly matching TRBD1 (6 bases). The V end was cut by 5 bases, the J end by 5 bases, with 18 bases between. CDR1 is LNHNV, CDR2 YYDKDF, per germline (reference sequence). The CDR3 runs 15 residues. The CDR3 spells CATSPRGGQDTEAFF. As DNA, the CDR3 is TGTGCCACCAGCCCGAGGGGGGGGCAAGATACTGAAGCTTTCTTT.

This clonotype has ten or more counts. This chain connects TRBV2 to TRBJ2-1; 9 nucleotides line up with TRBD1. Germline V lookup: CDR1 SNHLY, CDR2 FYNNEI. After removal of 3 bases from V and 5 bases from J, the junction contained 8 bases not matched to a gene. The CDR3 runs to 16 residues. The DNA of the CDR3 is TGTGCCAGCAGTGACTTTATTGGGACAGGGAACAATGAGCAGTTCTTC. Encoded protein: CASSDFIGTGNNEQFF. The full variable domain, its missing parts supplied by reference TRBV2 and TRBJ2-1, is EPEVTQTPSHQVTQMGQEVILRCVPISNHLYFYWYRQILGQKVEFLVSFYNNEISEKSEIFDDQFSVERPDGSNFTLKIRSTKLEDSAMYFCASSDFIGTGNNEQFFGPGTRLTVL.

This clonotype was counted ten times or more. The rearrangement uses TRBV7-8 and TRBJ2-1; no definite D call. There are 17 residues in the CDR3. V lost 3 bases and J 4 bases, leaving 19 bases between the germline ends. Looked up from germline, CDR1 is SGHVS and CDR2 is FQNEAQ. For the CDR3, the DNA is TGTGCCAGCAGCTTGGTTCGACTGGCAACCCTTTACAATGAGCAGTTCTTC. Translated, it gives CASSLVRLATLYNEQFF.

The V call is TRBV6-5, the J call TRBJ1-2; a weak D match, TRBD1 (5 bases). The CDR3 runs to 14 residues. Germline CDR1 is MNHEY and CDR2 is SVGAGI. Trimming took off 6 bases at V and 5 bases at J, with 16 bases between the two ends. The CDR3 reads CASSRAGPSYGYTF. The CDR3 DNA sequence: TGTGCCAGCAGCCGAGCGGGACCGTCGTATGGCTACACCTTC.

V is TRBV11-2 and J is TRBJ1-6; 9 bases line up with TRBD1. The germline CDR1 and CDR2 sequences are SGHAT and FQNNGV. The CDR3 length is 19 residues. The J segment lost 8 bases and the V segment lost 0 bases, leaving 14 bases of the junction unmatched. CDR3 residues: CASSLERSADRGRDSPLHF. In DNA, the CDR3 is TGTGCCAGCAGCTTAGAAAGGAGCGCGGACAGGGGTAGGGATTCACCCCTCCACTTT.

This clonotype was detected only a few times. The V gene is TRBV4-3, the J gene TRBJ2-3, with TRBD2 matching over 9 bases. Germline V lookup: CDR1 LGHNA, CDR2 YSLEER. This CDR3 is built from 19 residues. V dropped 0 bases and J dropped 1; count of bases not matched to a gene: 11. The CDR3 DNA is TGCGCCAGCAGCCAAGATGCCAGCGGGGGGACATACCGCACAGATACGCAGTATTTT. It encodes CASSQDASGGTYRTDTQYF.

The chain couples TRBV5-5 to TRBJ1-2, with 9 positions matching TRBD1. Germline V gene data show CDR1 as SGHKS and CDR2 as YYEKEE (reference sequence). This CDR3 is built from 15 residues. The trim removed 5 bases at V and 8 bases at J, leaving 13 bases unmatched. CDR3 DNA sequence: TGTGCCAGCAGTCAGGGACAGGGTAGTTTCCAGGGCTACACCTTC. This translates into CASSQGQGSFQGYTF.

The chain joins TRBV27 to TRBJ1-2, with D possibly being TRBD1 (5 bases). V was clipped by 6 bases and J by 7 bases, with 15 bases between them. This CDR3 is 13 amino acids long. CDR1 is MNHEY and CDR2 is SMNVEV in the germline V gene (reference sequence). The CDR3 nucleotides read TGTGCCAGCAGGTTTGGGACTCCGTTTGGCTACACCTTC. Translated: CASRFGTPFGYTF.

Remarks on this clonotype: At one end, the junction sequence differs from germline, possibly due to a read error. The rearrangement uses TRBV27 and TRBJ2-7; D is unresolved. This CDR3 is built from 14 residues. Germline lookup yields CDR1 MNHEY and CDR2 SMNVEV (reference sequence). The CDR3 sequence: CAGSSLARGYEQYF. The CDR3 DNA sequence: TGTGCCGGCAGTTCCTTAGCTCGAGGCTACGAGCAGTACTTC.

Only a few counts were recorded for this clonotype. At one boundary the junction diverges from the germline segment, which might be a read error. This rearrangement joins TRBV7-9 to TRBJ1-3; D remains ambiguous. The germline gives CDR1 SEHNR, CDR2 FQNEAQ (reference sequence). CDR3 length: 14 residues. The CDR3 DNA sequence: TGTGCCAGCGCCAAGGACCTCACTGGGAACACCATATATTTT. Translated: CASAKDLTGNTIYF.

This clonotype was seen a few times. The chain combines TRBV6-5 with TRBJ1-2; D might be TRBD1 (6 bases). The CDR3 is 15 residues long. With 2 bases removed from V and 2 bases from J, the gap between germline ends came to 12 bases. Germline loops: CDR1 MNHEY, CDR2 SVGAGI. Written as DNA, the CDR3 is TGTGCCAGCAGTTACCAGCCAGGGGCAAACTATGGCTACACCTTC. Protein sequence: CASSYQPGANYGYTF.

The rearrangement uses TRBV12-3 or TRBV12-4 and TRBJ1-1, with TRBD1 as a possible D gene (6 bases). The V gene lost 7 bases and the J gene lost 0 bases, with 15 bases spanning the gap. The CDR3 consists of 15 residues. Here the CDR3 DNA reads TGTGCCAGCACCCAGCAGGGGCCTATGAACACTGAAGCTTTCTTT. Translating gives CASTQQGPMNTEAFF.